This T cell receptor (beta chain) was profiled in a study of regulatory T cells in long-lasting Graves disease. Specified time point: persistent/refractory GD, antithyroid drugs over 5 years with positive TRAb. Construction of the TCR library relied on RNA isolated from PBMCs. Graves' disease diagnoses used American Thyroid Association guidelines. CDR3 size: 20 residues. Germline V lookup: CDR1 SGHAT, CDR2 FQNNGV. V lost 2 bases and J lost 3; bases outside the gene matches: 19. A few counts support this clonotype. What it binds is not known. Study-level findings and limits: Persistent cases of Graves' showed reduced TCR diversity relative to newly diagnosed patients. Persistent disease preferred TRBV28, TRBJ1-2 and TRBJ2-5.

Relying on iRepertoire HTBI primers and Arm-PCR of CDR3 regions, the team built TCR beta libraries. TCRdb re-called the multiplex PCR reads through MiXCR, storing one row per CDR3 protein. The sample holds approximately 350,000 distinct CDR3 sequences, roughly 24% seen once. The source was peripheral blood mononuclear cells (PBMCs), collected when the disease was refractory, from a patient treated with antithyroid drugs. The TCR comes from a woman between 35 and 50 years old with Graves disease. The chain joins TRBV11-2 to TRBJ2-7; 10 bases are shared with TRBD1. The CDR3 coding sequence is TGTGCCAGCAGCTTACTAGGGGGGGACAGGGGTTGGTTTGAGGACTACGAGCAGTACTTC. Protein: CASSLLGGDRGWFEDYEQYF.